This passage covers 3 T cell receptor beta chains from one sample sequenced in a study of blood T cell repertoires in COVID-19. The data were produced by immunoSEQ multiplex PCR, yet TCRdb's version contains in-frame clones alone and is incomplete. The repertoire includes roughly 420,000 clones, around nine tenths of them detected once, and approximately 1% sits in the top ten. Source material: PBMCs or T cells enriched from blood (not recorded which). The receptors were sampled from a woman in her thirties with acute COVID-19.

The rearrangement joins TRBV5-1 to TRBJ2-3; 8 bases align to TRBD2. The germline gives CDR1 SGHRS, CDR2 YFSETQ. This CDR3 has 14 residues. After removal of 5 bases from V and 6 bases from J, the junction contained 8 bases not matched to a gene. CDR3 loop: CASRTRGAGDTQYF. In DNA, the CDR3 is TGCGCCAGCAGGACGCGGGGGGCCGGGGATACGCAGTATTTT.

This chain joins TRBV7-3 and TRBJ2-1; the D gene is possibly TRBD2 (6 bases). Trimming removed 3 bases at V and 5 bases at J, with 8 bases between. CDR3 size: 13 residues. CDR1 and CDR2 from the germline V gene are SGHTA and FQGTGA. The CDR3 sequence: CASSFSGNNEQFF. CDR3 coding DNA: TGTGCCAGCAGCTTTAGCGGAAACAATGAGCAGTTCTTC.

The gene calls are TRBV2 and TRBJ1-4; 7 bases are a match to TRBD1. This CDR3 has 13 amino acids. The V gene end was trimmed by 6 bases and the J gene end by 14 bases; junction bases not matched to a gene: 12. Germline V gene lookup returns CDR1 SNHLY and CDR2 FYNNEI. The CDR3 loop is CASRVGQALILFF. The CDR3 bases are TGTGCCAGCAGGGTCGGACAGGCCTTAATTCTGTTTTTT.